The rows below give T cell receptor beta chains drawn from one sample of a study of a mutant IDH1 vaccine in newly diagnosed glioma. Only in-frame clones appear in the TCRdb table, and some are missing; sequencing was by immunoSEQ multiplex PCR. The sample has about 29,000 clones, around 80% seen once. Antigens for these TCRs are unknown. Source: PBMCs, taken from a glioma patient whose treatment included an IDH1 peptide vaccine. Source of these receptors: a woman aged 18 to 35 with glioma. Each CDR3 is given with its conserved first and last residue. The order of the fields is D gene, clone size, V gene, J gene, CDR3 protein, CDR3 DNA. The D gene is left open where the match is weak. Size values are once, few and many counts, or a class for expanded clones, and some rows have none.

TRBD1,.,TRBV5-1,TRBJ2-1,CASSYGTGVNNEQFF,TGCGCCAGCAGCTACGGGACAGGGGTTAACAATGAGCAGTTCTTC
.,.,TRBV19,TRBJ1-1,CASSFSNTEAFF,TGTGCCAGTAGTTTTTCGAACACTGAAGCTTTCTTT
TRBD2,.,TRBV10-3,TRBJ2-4,CAISGGLAGDIQYF,TGTGCCATCAGTGGTGGGCTAGCGGGCGACATTCAGTACTTC
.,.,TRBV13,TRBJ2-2,CASSGNTGELFF,TGTGCCAGCTCGGGGAACACCGGGGAGCTGTTTTTT
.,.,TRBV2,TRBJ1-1,CASSIGDIVAFF,TGTGCCAGCAGTATTGGGGACATAGTGGCTTTCTTT
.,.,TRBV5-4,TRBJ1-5,CASSLLSGGPNQPQHF,TGTGCCAGCAGCTTGTTGTCGGGGGGTCCAAATCAGCCCCAGCATTTT
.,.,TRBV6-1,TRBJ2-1,CASSASSYNEQFF,TGTGCCAGCAGTGCTAGCTCCTACAATGAGCAGTTCTTC
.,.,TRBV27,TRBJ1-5,CASSPRTADSNQPQHF,TGTGCCAGCAGTCCCCGGACAGCAGATAGCAATCAGCCCCAGCATTTT
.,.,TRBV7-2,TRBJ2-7,CASSYGTVNEQYF,TGTGCCAGCAGCTACGGGACCGTAAACGAGCAGTACTTC
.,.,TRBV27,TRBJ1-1,CASSPNNRMTEAFF,TGTGCCAGCAGTCCTAATAATAGGATGACTGAAGCTTTCTTT
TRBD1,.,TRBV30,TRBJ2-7,CALGTGGTYEQYF,TGTGCCTTAGGGACAGGGGGGACCTACGAGCAGTACTTC
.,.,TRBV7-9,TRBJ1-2,CASSSARFQYGYTF,TGTGCCAGCAGCTCGGCCCGATTTCAGTACGGCTACACCTTC
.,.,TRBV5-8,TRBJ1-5,CASGGLGANQPQHF,TGTGCCAGCGGGGGGTTGGGCGCGAATCAGCCCCAGCATTTT
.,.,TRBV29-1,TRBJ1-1,CSARMGGTEAFF,TGCAGCGCCCGAATGGGGGGCACTGAAGCTTTCTTT
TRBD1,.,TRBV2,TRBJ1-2,CASRTNSGTGYGYTF,TGTGCCAGCAGGACAAATTCCGGGACAGGCTATGGCTACACCTTC
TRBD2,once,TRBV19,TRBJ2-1,CASSVYSGRGNNEQFF,TGTGCCAGTAGTGTCTATAGCGGGAGGGGTAACAATGAGCAGTTCTTC
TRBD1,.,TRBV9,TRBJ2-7,CASSVDRGPGEEQYF,TGTGCCAGCAGCGTGGACAGGGGCCCCGGAGAAGAGCAGTACTTC
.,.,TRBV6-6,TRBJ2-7,CASSRSRDYEQYF,TGTGCCAGCAGCCGGAGCAGGGACTACGAGCAGTACTTC
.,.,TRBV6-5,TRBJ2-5,CASSYRRGDSQETQYF,TGTGCCAGCAGTTACCGTAGAGGAGACTCCCAAGAGACCCAGTACTTC
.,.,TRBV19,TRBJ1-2,CASSIGTASGYTF,TGTGCCAGTAGTATAGGGACGGCTAGTGGCTACACCTTC
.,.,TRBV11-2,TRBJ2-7,CASSLGLTSGEQYF,TGTGCCAGCAGCTTAGGACTAACCTCTGGGGAGCAGTACTTC
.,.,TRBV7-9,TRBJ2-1,CASSLTQGWSEQFF,TGTGCCAGCAGCCTAACACAGGGCTGGAGTGAGCAGTTCTTC
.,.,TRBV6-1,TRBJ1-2,CASRGHTNYGYTF,TGTGCCAGCAGGGGCCACACTAACTATGGCTACACCTTC
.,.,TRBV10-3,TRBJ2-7,CAISGKQGMGEQYF,TGTGCCATCAGCGGGAAACAGGGAATGGGGGAGCAGTACTTC
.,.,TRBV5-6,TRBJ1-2,CASSRAQGGYGYTF,TGTGCCAGCAGCAGGGCACAGGGCGGCTATGGCTACACCTTC
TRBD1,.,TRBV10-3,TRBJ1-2,CAIRGQATEGYTF,TGTGCCATCAGGGGACAGGCAACGGAGGGCTACACCTTC
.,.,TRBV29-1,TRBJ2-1,CSVEDFIVVRGGYNEQFF,TGCAGCGTTGAAGACTTCATTGTTGTCAGGGGGGGTTACAATGAGCAGTTCTTC
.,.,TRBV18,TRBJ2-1,CASSPVGNEQFF,TGTGCCAGCTCACCAGTGGGGAATGAGCAGTTCTTC
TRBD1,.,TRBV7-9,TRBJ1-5,CASSRTGTGQPQHF,TGTGCCAGCAGCCGGACAGGGACGGGTCAGCCCCAGCATTTT
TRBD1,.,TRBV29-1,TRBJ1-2,CSVEDRGFNHGYTF,TGCAGCGTTGAAGACAGGGGGTTTAACCATGGCTACACCTTC
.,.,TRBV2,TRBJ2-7,CASSEAKAVEQYF,TGTGCCAGCAGTGAAGCGAAGGCGGTCGAGCAGTACTTC
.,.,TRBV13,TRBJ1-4,CASSLEEQGEKLFF,TGTGCCAGCAGCTTAGAGGAACAGGGAGAAAAACTGTTTTTT
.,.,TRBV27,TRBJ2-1,CASSLSLVGNEQFF,TGTGCCAGCAGTTTATCATTGGTTGGCAATGAGCAGTTCTTC
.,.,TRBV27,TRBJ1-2,CASSLRGNAGYTF,TGTGCCAGCAGTTTACGGGGAAATGCTGGCTACACCTTC
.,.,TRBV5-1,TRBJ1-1,CASSLDFFGTEAFF,TGCGCCAGCAGCTTGGATTTTTTCGGGACTGAAGCTTTCTTT
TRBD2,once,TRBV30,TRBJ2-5,CAWSRELAGIETQYF,TGTGCCTGGAGTAGAGAATTAGCGGGGATCGAGACCCAGTACTTC
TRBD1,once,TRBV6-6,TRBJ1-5,CASSRDSSNQPQHF,TGTGCCAGCAGCCGGGACAGTAGCAATCAGCCCCAGCATTTT
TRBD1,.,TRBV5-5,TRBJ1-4,CASSLFTTGASGEKLFF,TGTGCCAGCAGCTTGTTTACGACAGGGGCCTCTGGGGAAAAACTGTTTTTT
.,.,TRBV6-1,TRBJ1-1,CASSRALGVVTEAFF,TGTGCCAGCAGCAGAGCCCTGGGGGTTGTCACTGAAGCTTTCTTT
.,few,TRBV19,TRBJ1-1,CASRLTGFENTEAFF,TGTGCCAGTAGGCTAACAGGGTTCGAGAACACTGAAGCTTTCTTT
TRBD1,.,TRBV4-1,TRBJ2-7,CASSQSSTGYEYEQYF,TGCGCCAGCAGCCAGTCCTCGACAGGGTATGAATACGAGCAGTACTTC
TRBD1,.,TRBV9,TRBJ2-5,CASSVGTGGLETQYF,TGTGCCAGCAGCGTCGGGACAGGGGGCTTGGAGACCCAGTACTTC
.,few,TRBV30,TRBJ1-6,CASTRRAGVSPLHF,TGTGCCTCTACCCGGCGGGCCGGGGTTTCACCCCTCCACTTT
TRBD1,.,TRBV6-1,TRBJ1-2,CASRPGTGVYGYTF,TGTGCCAGCAGACCCGGGACAGGGGTCTATGGCTACACCTTC
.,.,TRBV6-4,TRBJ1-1,CASSRSLRLDREVVTEAFF,TGTGCCAGCAGTCGCAGCCTGAGGTTGGACAGAGAAGTGGTCACTGAAGCTTTCTTT
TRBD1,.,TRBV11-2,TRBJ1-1,CASSLSDRGNTEAFF,TGTGCCAGCAGCTTATCGGACAGGGGGAACACTGAAGCTTTCTTT
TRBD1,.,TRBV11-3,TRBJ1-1,CASSFPQGAPTEAFF,TGTGCCAGCAGCTTTCCACAGGGGGCTCCCACTGAAGCTTTCTTT
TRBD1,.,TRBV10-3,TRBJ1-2,CAISTGVGYGYTF,TGTGCCATCAGTACAGGGGTTGGCTATGGCTACACCTTC
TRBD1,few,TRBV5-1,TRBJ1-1,CASSFTGGTEAFF,TGCGCCAGCAGCTTTACAGGGGGCACTGAAGCTTTCTTT
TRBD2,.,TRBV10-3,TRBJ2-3,CAISPASGRNTDTQYF,TGTGCCATCAGTCCCGCTAGCGGCCGCAACACAGATACGCAGTATTTT
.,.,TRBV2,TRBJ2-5,CASSGRAVGETQYF,TGTGCCAGCAGTGGGCGGGCCGTCGGGGAGACCCAGTACTTC
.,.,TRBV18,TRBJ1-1,CATESRGEAFF,TGTGCCACCGAGTCCCGGGGAGAAGCTTTCTTT
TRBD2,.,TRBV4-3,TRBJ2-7,CASSQDRGGSYEQYF,TGCGCCAGCAGCCAAGATCGGGGGGGCTCCTACGAGCAGTACTTC
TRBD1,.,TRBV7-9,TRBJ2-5,CATGTGGAETQYF,TGTGCCACCGGGACAGGGGGCGCGGAGACCCAGTACTTC
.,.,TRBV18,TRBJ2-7,CASSPPLVGEQYF,TGTGCCAGCTCACCACCTCTTGTTGGCGAGCAGTACTTC
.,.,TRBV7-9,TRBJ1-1,CASSPSHGPGTEAFF,TGTGCCAGCTCACCAAGTCATGGGCCCGGGACTGAAGCTTTCTTT
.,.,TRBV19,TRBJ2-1,CASREVPRNEQFF,TGTGCCAGTAGGGAGGTACCCCGAAATGAGCAGTTCTTC
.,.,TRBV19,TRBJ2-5,CASSSNRDFQETQYF,TGTGCCAGTAGTTCGAACAGGGATTTCCAAGAGACCCAGTACTTC